This is a list of T cell receptor beta chains from one sample in a study of CD8 T cells in Susac syndrome. TCRdb called the immunoSEQ multiplex PCR reads again in MiXCR, with one record for every CDR3 protein. This sample has 170,000 or so distinct CDR3 sequences, with about 96% found just once. Sample: CD4+ T cells from PBMCs. The receptors come from a human donor with Susac syndrome. Each CDR3 is given with its conserved first and last residue. Expanded clones are given a class, and other clones once, few, many or no size at all.

>TRBV6-5|.|TRBJ2-1
CASSYQGLVLDEQFF
>TRBV29-1|.|TRBJ2-1
CSVEGGLVSNEQFF
>TRBV11-1|.|TRBJ2-2
CASSLASGANTGELFF
>TRBV11-3|.|TRBJ2-1
CASSLSGGANDEQFF
>TRBV6-1|.|TRBJ2-3
CASSPPGGEGTDTQYF
>TRBV7-2|.|TRBJ1-2
CASSGRTGTGGYTF
>TRBV9|.|TRBJ1-6
CASSVTGTGNSPLHF
>TRBV4-3|.|TRBJ2-7
CASSQDPPGQGLRGTYEQYF
>TRBV2|.|TRBJ2-5
CASSGTEETQYF
>TRBV3-1|.|TRBJ1-5
CASSQGSGRQPQHF
>TRBV27|.|TRBJ1-2
CASSLKPPQGGYGYTF
>TRBV10-2|.|TRBJ2-4
CASSDGGDSKNIQYF
>TRBV3-1|.|TRBJ1-2
CASSQDGIGGGYTF
>TRBV7-2|.|TRBJ2-1
CASSSPNYNEQFF
>TRBV19|once|TRBJ1-1
CASRDSAMNTEAFF
>TRBV29-1|.|TRBJ2-5
CSVETVDQETQYF
>TRBV20-1|.|TRBJ1-6
CSAKEDLPNSPLHF
>TRBV28|once|TRBJ2-7
CASSPPGLAGARYEQYF
>TRBV24-1|once|TRBJ2-1
CATSDLLVSNEQFF
>TRBV30|.|TRBJ2-7
CAWTRQGNVYEQYF
>TRBV7-6|once|TRBJ2-5
CASSSRLGFGEETQYF
>TRBV7-9|.|TRBJ1-2
CASSLQVRTNYGYTF
>TRBV10-3|.|TRBJ2-7
CAINLSGSSYEQYF
>TRBV5-1|.|TRBJ2-5
CASSLTGGRETQYF
>TRBV5-1|.|TRBJ2-3
CASSSTGTLPHTDTQYF
>TRBV6-1|once|TRBJ2-5
CASSEYRGSETQYF
>TRBV20-1|.|TRBJ2-1
CSARDPWTSGSSAHNEQFF
>TRBV6-2/TRBV6-3|.|TRBJ2-1
CASTTGGTYNEQFF
>TRBV5-1|.|TRBJ2-5
CASSSTGTEETQYF
>TRBV14|.|TRBJ2-1
CASSQARTAKVNEQFF
>TRBV29-1|.|TRBJ2-1
CSGGTGTGNEQFF